A selection of T cell receptor beta chains follows, all from one sample in a study of naive and memory T cell subsets. TCRdb re-analysed the UMI-ligation and nested PCR reads in MiXCR, keeping a single row per CDR3 protein. The sample carries 100,000 or so distinct CDR3 sequences, 7% recorded once. Sequencing was carried out using central memory CD4+ T cells from blood. The receptors derive from a human donor in good health. The CDR3 runs from the conserved cysteine through the conserved F or W. D genes are given only for firm matches. Where a row states a size, it is once, few, many or the class of an expanded clone; other rows omit it.

clone_size,v_call,j_call,cdr3_length,d_call,cdr3_nt,cdr3_aa
many,TRBV12-3/TRBV12-4,TRBJ1-1,15,TRBD1,TGTGCCAGCAGGCCCACCAGGGGGCTTGACACTGAAGCTTTCTTT,CASRPTRGLDTEAFF
few,TRBV20-1,TRBJ2-1,14,.,TGCAGTGCCCCCTCAGGGGGGAACTACAATGAGCAGTTCTTC,CSAPSGGNYNEQFF
few,TRBV20-1,TRBJ2-7,13,.,TGCAGTGCTAGAGATGCCAGGTCCTACGAGCAGTACTTC,CSARDARSYEQYF
many,TRBV19,TRBJ1-6,16,TRBD1,TGTGCCAGTCTGCCTGCGGTGACAGGGAGGTCTTCACCCCTCCACTTT,CASLPAVTGRSSPLHF
many,TRBV11-2,TRBJ2-5,14,.,TGTGCCAGCAGCTTAGACGGGCTAGTCGGGACCCAGTACTTC,CASSLDGLVGTQYF
many,TRBV28,TRBJ1-1,14,.,TGTGCCAGCAGTCCCAGGGGCGGGAACACTGAAGCTTTCTTT,CASSPRGGNTEAFF
many,TRBV5-6,TRBJ1-2,12,.,TGTGCCAGCAGCTTGGGCGGGCAATCATACACCTTC,CASSLGGQSYTF
many,TRBV6-2/TRBV6-3,TRBJ1-3,15,.,TGTGCCAGCAGTTCGGACGGATACTCTGGAAACACCATATATTTT,CASSSDGYSGNTIYF
many,TRBV6-2/TRBV6-3,TRBJ1-1,16,.,TGTGCCAGCAGTTACTCTTCTGGCGCGAAGAACACTGAAGCTTTCTTT,CASSYSSGAKNTEAFF
many,TRBV30,TRBJ1-2,15,TRBD1,TGTGCCTGGAGTGTAAGGGAGACAGGGGGCCTAGGCTACACCTTC,CAWSVRETGGLGYTF
few,TRBV15,TRBJ1-3,17,.,TGTGCCACCAGCAGAGATCTCCTTTCGGGAAACGGAAACACCATATATTTT,CATSRDLLSGNGNTIYF
many,TRBV2,TRBJ2-7,13,TRBD2,TGTGCCACCCAAATTACGACTAGCGGCGAGCAGTACTTC,CATQITTSGEQYF
many,TRBV24-1,TRBJ2-7,8,.,TGTGCCACCCTCGGGCAGTACTTC,CATLGQYF
many,TRBV12-3/TRBV12-4,TRBJ2-5,12,.,TGTGCCAGCAGTTTCTCCCGAGAGACCCAGTACTTC,CASSFSRETQYF
many,TRBV4-2,TRBJ1-4,17,.,TGTGCCAGCAGCCAAGGACAGTCGGGGGCCCAGAATGAAAAACTGTTTTTT,CASSQGQSGAQNEKLFF
.,TRBV5-1,TRBJ2-7,16,.,TGCGCCAGCAGCTTGGCCGCCAGGGTAGGGTCCTACGAGCAGTACTTC,CASSLAARVGSYEQYF
many,TRBV7-2,TRBJ1-1,11,.,TGTGCCAGCAGCCCCAAGAGGGAAGCTTTCTTT,CASSPKREAFF
many,TRBV19,TRBJ1-1,15,TRBD1,TGTGCCAGTAGACCAGGGGGGGCGTTGAACACTGAAGCTTTCTTT,CASRPGGALNTEAFF
many,TRBV7-9,TRBJ1-1,15,TRBD1,TGTGCCAGCAGCTTATACCGGGACAGGGCCACTGAAGCTTTCTTT,CASSLYRDRATEAFF
many,TRBV29-1,TRBJ1-1,14,.,TGCAGCGTTGGGACACTAAATGGGGGCACTGAAGCTTTCTTT,CSVGTLNGGTEAFF
many,TRBV7-2,TRBJ2-5,15,.,TGTGCCAGCAGCTACGTCCGCCAGGCCCCGGAGACCCAGTACTTC,CASSYVRQAPETQYF
few,TRBV2,TRBJ2-3,13,.,TGTGCCAGCGGATGGACTAGCACAGATACGCAGTATTTT,CASGWTSTDTQYF
many,TRBV20-1,TRBJ1-6,14,.,TGCAGTGCTAGAGATCACCAGAAACATTCACCCCTCCACTTT,CSARDHQKHSPLHF
few,TRBV30,TRBJ2-7,14,.,TGTGCCTGGAGTACGCCCGGGACACGGAACGAGCAGTACTTC,CAWSTPGTRNEQYF
few,TRBV27,TRBJ1-5,16,.,TGTGCCAGCAGTGTATCGTCGAGGTATAGCAATCAGCCCCAGCATTTT,CASSVSSRYSNQPQHF
many,TRBV6-1,TRBJ2-7,14,.,TGTGCCAGCAGTGAAGCGCTCGGGGCCTTGCGGCAGTACTTC,CASSEALGALRQYF
many,TRBV29-1,TRBJ2-1,14,TRBD1,TGCAGCGGACGGAATAGGGACAGCCGAAATGAGCAGTTCTTC,CSGRNRDSRNEQFF
few,TRBV28,TRBJ2-3,15,.,TGTGCCAGCAGTCTAGGGGGGACCATGGTAGATACGCAGTATTTT,CASSLGGTMVDTQYF
few,TRBV7-3,TRBJ2-5,15,.,TGTGCCAGCAGCTTAAATGGGAAGTACCAAGAGACCCAGTACTTC,CASSLNGKYQETQYF
many,TRBV12-3/TRBV12-4,TRBJ1-5,15,.,TGTGCCAGCAAGGGGACAACCACCAATAATCAGCCCCAGCATTTT,CASKGTTTNNQPQHF
few,TRBV6-1,TRBJ2-3,15,TRBD2,TGTGCCAGCACCCGCGCCGGGGGGGCCGTGGTTACGCAGTATTTT,CASTRAGGAVVTQYF
many,TRBV29-1,TRBJ1-1,11,.,TGCAGCGTTGTGGGAGACACTGAAGCTTTCTTT,CSVVGDTEAFF
many,TRBV12-3/TRBV12-4,TRBJ1-6,16,.,TGTGCCAGCAGACCGGGACAAGACTCCTATAATTCACCCCTCCACTTT,CASRPGQDSYNSPLHF
many,TRBV5-1,TRBJ2-1,13,.,TGCGCCAGCAGCTCAACCCTGAACAATGAGCAGTTCTTC,CASSSTLNNEQFF
.,TRBV12-3/TRBV12-4,TRBJ2-1,14,TRBD1,TGTGCCAGCAGTTTATTGGACAGGGGAACCTCGCAGTTCTTC,CASSLLDRGTSQFF
many,TRBV12-3/TRBV12-4,TRBJ2-1,12,.,TGTGCCAGCCTCTCGCGGCAGCGTGAGCAGTTCTTC,CASLSRQREQFF
many,TRBV30,TRBJ2-2,15,.,TGTGCCTGGAAGCAAGCAGCTTCGAACACCGGGGAGCTGTTTTTT,CAWKQAASNTGELFF
many,TRBV6-2/TRBV6-3,TRBJ2-1,18,TRBD2,TGTGCCAGCAGTCCGATCCCACAGACTAGCGGGAGAGATAATGAGCAGTTCTTC,CASSPIPQTSGRDNEQFF
.,TRBV14,TRBJ2-1,14,.,TGTGCCAGCAGCCAAGAGCTCAGCAACCATGAGCAGTTCTTC,CASSQELSNHEQFF
many,TRBV7-3,TRBJ2-3,17,TRBD2,TGTGCCAGCAGCGCCTACTCCGGGACTAGCGGACCTTATACGCAGTATTTT,CASSAYSGTSGPYTQYF